The next 6 T cell receptor beta chains were all read from a single sample in a study of vaccination and CD4 T cells after COVID-19. The Oncomine TCR Beta short-read assay sequenced DNA from cultured CD4+ T cells. TCRdb reanalysed the PCR reads using MiXCR and keeps one entry per CDR3 protein. This table has some 15,000 distinct CDR3 sequences, roughly 65% appearing once. No cognate antigen is known for these TCRs. Treatment described: approximately 10-day PBMC culture with coronavirus spike peptide pools or control peptides (ViraFEST assay). Sequenced input: CD4+ T cells from blood, cultured in vitro. The receptors derive from a human donor who had recovered from COVID-19.

This chain connects TRBV28 to TRBJ1-5; D gene ambiguous. V dropped 5 bases and J dropped 2 bases, with 19 bases sitting between them. Per germline, CDR1 MDHEN and CDR2 SYDVKM. The CDR3 sequence is 17 residues long. CDR3 DNA sequence: TGTGCCAGCAGTCCCCCTATTCTGGGCCTTGGCAATCAGCCCCAGCATTTT. Amino acids: CASSPPILGLGNQPQHF.

The V and J genes are TRBV7-2 and TRBJ2-3; 7 nucleotides line up with TRBD2. V shed 5 bases, J shed 0 bases, and the junction held 8 bases outside the gene matches. The CDR3 length is 16 residues. Looked up from germline, CDR1 is SGHTA and CDR2 is FQGNSA. CDR3 in amino acids: CASSPQAGSSTDTQYF. The CDR3, as DNA: TGTGCCAGCAGCCCCCAAGCGGGGTCTAGCACAGATACGCAGTATTTT.

This clonotype has more than one count but fewer than ten. At one of its ends the junction is not consistent with the germline gene, which may arise from a read error. The V and J genes are TRBV28 and TRBJ2-2; the D gene is possibly TRBD2 (6 bases). CDR1 and CDR2 from the germline V gene are MDHEN and SYDVKM. The length of the CDR3 is 15 residues. The CDR3 DNA sequence: TGTGCAAGCAATCGGGACTTCCCTAACACCGGGGAGCTGTTTTTT. Encoded protein: CASNRDFPNTGELFF.

The J gene is TRBJ1-1, the V gene TRBV7-9; the D is unclear. Trimming left V 4 bases short and J 5 bases short, with 11 bases between. The CDR3 totals 13 residues. Germline CDR1 reads SEHNR; CDR2 reads FQNEAQ (reference sequence). As DNA, the CDR3 is TGTGCCAGCAGCTCGAGAGGTTTGACTGAAGCTTTCTTT. Translating it yields CASSSRGLTEAFF.

The chain uses TRBV7-9 and TRBJ2-3; a weak D match, TRBD2 (6 bases). The CDR3 consists of 15 residues. The germline V and J ends were trimmed by 4 bases and 0 bases, with 11 bases remaining between them. Looked up from germline, CDR1 is SEHNR and CDR2 is FQNEAQ (reference sequence). CDR3 loop: CASSSLAYSTDTQYF. Here the CDR3 DNA reads TGTGCCAGCAGCTCTCTAGCGTATAGCACAGATACGCAGTATTTT.

The genes are TRBV7-9 and TRBJ2-5; D unclear. The germline CDR1 and CDR2 sequences are SEHNR and FQNEAQ (reference sequence). Deletions cut 1 base from V and 5 bases from J, with 5 bases between. The CDR3 is 12 amino acids. In DNA form, the CDR3 reads TGTGCCAGCAGCTTAGTAGACGAGACCCAGTACTTC. It translates to CASSLVDETQYF.